This T cell receptor beta chain comes out of a study of T cell responses to AZD1222 COVID-19 vaccine. Regarding the study as a whole: Donor demographics were predominantly white British with a female majority; clonal diversity may be underestimated. Recipients of two AZD1222 doses showed rising Spike-specific TCR breadth and depth. Unmutated regions of variants are reportedly targeted by nearly half of spike-specific TCRs. Recipients of AZD1222 seropositive at baseline numbered only five or six.

Sequencing was performed with immunoSEQ multiplex PCR; in TCRdb, only in-frame clones are kept and a portion is missing. The repertoire holds 120,000 to 150,000 clones, with roughly 87% as singletons. With regard to this clone: Its target is unknown.

Source: peripheral blood, taken 28 days after the second dose of the MenACWY control vaccine. The receptor was derived from an adult who received the MenACWY meningococcal vaccine as a control.

CDR3 residues: CATSRESNTGELFF. DNA of the CDR3: TGTGCCACCAGCAGAGAGTCTAACACCGGGGAGCTGTTTTTT. The V gene is TRBV15, the J gene TRBJ2-2; the D is unclear. Between the trimmed V and J ends, which lost 0 bases and 2 bases, there was a span of 4 bases. Germline assignment: CDR1 LNHNV and CDR2 YYDKDF (reference sequence). There are 14 residues in the CDR3.